This T cell receptor (beta chain) was recovered during a study of blood T cell repertoires in COVID-19. The CDR3 length is 14 residues. V was pared by 0 bases and J by 7 bases, with 11 bases between. The germline V gene encodes CDR1 SGHRS and CDR2 YFSETQ. Libraries were prepared by immunoSEQ multiplex PCR; TCRdb keeps only in-frame clonotypes and omits some of them. The sample gives approximately 18,000 clones, 81% of which show up once; about 8.1% is in the top ten. The chain couples TRBV5-1 to TRBJ2-1; TRBD1 is a possible D gene (6 bases). The receptor was derived from a man in his fifties or sixties with acute or convalescent COVID-19. Sequenced: peripheral blood. The CDR3 DNA follows: TGCGCCAGCAGCTTGGAGGGGGAAGAAAATGAGCAGTTCTTC. It codes for CASSLEGEENEQFF. The variable domain in full, with the rest retrieved from reference TRBV5-1 and TRBJ2-1, is KAGVTQTPRYLIKTRGQQVTLSCSPISGHRSVSWYQQTPGQGLQFLFEYFSETQRNKGNFPGRFSGRQFSNSRSEMNVSTLELGDSALYLCASSLEGEENEQFFGPGTRLTVL.